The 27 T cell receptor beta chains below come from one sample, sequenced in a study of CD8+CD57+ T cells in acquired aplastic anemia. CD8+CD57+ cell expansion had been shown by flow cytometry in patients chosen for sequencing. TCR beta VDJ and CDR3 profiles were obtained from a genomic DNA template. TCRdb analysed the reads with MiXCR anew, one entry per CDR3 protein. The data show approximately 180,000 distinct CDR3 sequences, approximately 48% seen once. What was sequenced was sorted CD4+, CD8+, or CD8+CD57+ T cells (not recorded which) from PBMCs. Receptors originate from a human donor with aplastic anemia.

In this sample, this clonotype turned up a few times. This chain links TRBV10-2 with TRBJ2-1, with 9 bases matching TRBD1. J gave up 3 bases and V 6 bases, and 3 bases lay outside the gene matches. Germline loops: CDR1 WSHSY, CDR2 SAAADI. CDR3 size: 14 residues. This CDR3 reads CASSPDRGYNEQFF. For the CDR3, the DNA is TGCGCCAGCAGCCCGGACAGGGGCTACAATGAGCAGTTCTTC.

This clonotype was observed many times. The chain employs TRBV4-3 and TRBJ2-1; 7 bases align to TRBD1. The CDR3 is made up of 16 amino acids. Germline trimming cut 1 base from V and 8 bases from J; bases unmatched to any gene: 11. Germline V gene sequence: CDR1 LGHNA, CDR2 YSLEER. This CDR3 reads CASSQVPRDSVHEQFF. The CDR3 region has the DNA TGCGCCAGCAGCCAAGTACCCCGGGACAGCGTCCATGAGCAGTTCTTC.

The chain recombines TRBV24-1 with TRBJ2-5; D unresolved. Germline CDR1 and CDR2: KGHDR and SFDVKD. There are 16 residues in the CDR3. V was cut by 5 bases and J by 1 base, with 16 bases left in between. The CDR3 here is CATSAVIGDGQETQYF. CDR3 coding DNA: TGTGCCACCAGTGCCGTTATTGGGGATGGCCAAGAGACCCAGTACTTC.

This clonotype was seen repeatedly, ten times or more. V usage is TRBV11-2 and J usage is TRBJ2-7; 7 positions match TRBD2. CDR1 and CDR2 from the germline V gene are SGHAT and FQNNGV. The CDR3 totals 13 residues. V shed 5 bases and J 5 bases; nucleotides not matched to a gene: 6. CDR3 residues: CASSRSGKDEQYF. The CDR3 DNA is TGTGCCAGCAGCCGCAGCGGGAAGGACGAGCAGTACTTC.

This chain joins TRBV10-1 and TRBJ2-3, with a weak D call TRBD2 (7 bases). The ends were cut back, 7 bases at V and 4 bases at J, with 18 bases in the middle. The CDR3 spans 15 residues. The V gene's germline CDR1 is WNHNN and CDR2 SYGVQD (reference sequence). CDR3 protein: CASNVRGARSDTQYF. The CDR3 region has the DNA TGCGCCAGCAACGTTCGGGGGGCTAGGTCAGATACGCAGTATTTT.

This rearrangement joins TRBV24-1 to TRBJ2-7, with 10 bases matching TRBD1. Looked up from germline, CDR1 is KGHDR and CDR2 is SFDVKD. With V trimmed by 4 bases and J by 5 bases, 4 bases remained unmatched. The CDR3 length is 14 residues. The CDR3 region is CATSEQGTGDEQYF. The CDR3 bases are TGTGCCACCAGTGAGCAAGGGACAGGGGACGAGCAGTACTTC.

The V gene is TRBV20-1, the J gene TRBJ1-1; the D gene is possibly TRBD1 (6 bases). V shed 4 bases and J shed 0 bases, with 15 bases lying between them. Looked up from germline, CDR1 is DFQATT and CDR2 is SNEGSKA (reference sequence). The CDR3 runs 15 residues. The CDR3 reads CSAKIPGALNTEAFF. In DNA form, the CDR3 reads TGCAGTGCTAAAATACCAGGGGCCCTGAACACTGAAGCTTTCTTT.

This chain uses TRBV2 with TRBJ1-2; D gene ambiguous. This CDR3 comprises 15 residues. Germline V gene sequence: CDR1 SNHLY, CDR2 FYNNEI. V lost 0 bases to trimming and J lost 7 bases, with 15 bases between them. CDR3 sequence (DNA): TGTGCCAGCAGTGAAGCGCCCCCGGCCAAGAGTGGCTACACCTTC. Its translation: CASSEAPPAKSGYTF.

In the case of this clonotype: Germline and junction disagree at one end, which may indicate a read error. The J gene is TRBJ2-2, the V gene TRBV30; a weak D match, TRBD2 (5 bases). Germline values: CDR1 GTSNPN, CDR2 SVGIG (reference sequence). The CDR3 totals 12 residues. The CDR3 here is CAWSVQLRELLF. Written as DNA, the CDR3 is TGTGCCTGGAGTGTACAGTTGAGGGAGCTGCTTTTT.

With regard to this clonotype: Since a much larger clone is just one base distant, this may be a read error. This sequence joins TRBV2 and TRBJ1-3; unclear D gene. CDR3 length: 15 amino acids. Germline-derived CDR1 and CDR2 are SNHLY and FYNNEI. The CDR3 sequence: CASSEEDMAGSTIYF. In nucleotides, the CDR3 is TGTGCCAGCAGTGAAGAGGATATGGCTGGAAGCACCATATATTTT. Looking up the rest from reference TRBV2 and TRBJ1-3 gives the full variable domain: EPEVTQTPSHQVTQMGQEVILRCVPISNHLYFYWYRQILGQKVEFLVSFYNNEISEKSEIFDDQFSVERPDGSNFTLKIRSTKLEDSAMYFCASSEEDMAGSTIYFGEGSWLTVV.

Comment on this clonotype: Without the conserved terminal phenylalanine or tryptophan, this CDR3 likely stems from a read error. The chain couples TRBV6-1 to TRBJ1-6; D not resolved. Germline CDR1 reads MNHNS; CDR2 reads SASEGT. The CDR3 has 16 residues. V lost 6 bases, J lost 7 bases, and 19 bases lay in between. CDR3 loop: CASRALDAGENSPLHL. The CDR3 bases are TGTGCCAGCAGGGCCCTGGACGCCGGAGAGAATTCACCCCTCCACCTT.

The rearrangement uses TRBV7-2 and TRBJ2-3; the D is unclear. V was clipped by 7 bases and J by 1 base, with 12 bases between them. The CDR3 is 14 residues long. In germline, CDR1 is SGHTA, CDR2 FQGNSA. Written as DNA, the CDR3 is TGTGCCAGCACCTCACGACCCCGCACAGATACGCAGTATTTT. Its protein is CASTSRPRTDTQYF.

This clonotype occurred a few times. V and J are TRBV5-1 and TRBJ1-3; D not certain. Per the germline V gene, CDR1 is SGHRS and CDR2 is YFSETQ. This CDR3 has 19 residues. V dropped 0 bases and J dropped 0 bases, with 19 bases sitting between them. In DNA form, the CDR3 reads TGCGCCAGCAGCTTGGGCCCCCCTCCCACCGGTGGCTCTGGAAACACCATATATTTT. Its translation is CASSLGPPPTGGSGNTIYF.

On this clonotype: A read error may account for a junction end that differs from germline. CDR3 protein: CASSETAGNTIYF. Written as DNA, the CDR3 is TGTGCCAGCAGTGAGACAGCAGGAAACACCATATATTTT. V usage is TRBV10-3 and J usage is TRBJ1-3; possibly TRBD1 for D (5 bases). Germline V lookup: CDR1 ENHRY, CDR2 SYGVKD. The CDR3 totals 13 residues.

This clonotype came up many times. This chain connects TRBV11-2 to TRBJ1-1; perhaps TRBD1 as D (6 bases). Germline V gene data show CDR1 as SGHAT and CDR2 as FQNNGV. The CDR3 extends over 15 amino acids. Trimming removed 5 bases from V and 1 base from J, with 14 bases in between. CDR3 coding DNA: TGTGCCAGCAGCCCCCTAACAGGGAGGAACACTGAAGCTTTCTTT. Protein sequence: CASSPLTGRNTEAFF.

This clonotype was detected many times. This CDR3 is CASPSPLHF. The CDR3 nucleotides read TGTGCCAGCCCTTCACCCCTCCACTTT. The V call is TRBV28, the J call TRBJ1-6; D call uncertain. The germline CDR1 and CDR2 sequences are MDHEN and SYDVKM. The CDR3 sequence is 9 residues long. The germline V and J ends were trimmed by 8 bases and 9 bases, with 2 bases remaining between them.

CDR3 DNA: TGTGCCAGCAGCTTAGCGAGGGAAATGGATGAGCAGTATTTT. Amino acid sequence: CASSLAREMDEQYF. This sequence joins TRBV7-2 and TRBJ2-3; possibly TRBD2 for D (5 bases). Trimming left V 0 bases short and J 11 bases short, with 15 bases between. Germline V gives CDR1 SGHTA, CDR2 FQGNSA. This CDR3 is built from 14 residues.

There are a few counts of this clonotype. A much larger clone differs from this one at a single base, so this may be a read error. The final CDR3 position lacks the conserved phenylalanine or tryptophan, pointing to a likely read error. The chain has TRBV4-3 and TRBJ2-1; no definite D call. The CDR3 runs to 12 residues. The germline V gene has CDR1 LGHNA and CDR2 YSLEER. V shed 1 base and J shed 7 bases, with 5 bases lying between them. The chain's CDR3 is CASSQGGNEQFL. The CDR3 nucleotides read TGCGCCAGCAGCCAAGGCGGTAATGAGCAGTTCCTC.

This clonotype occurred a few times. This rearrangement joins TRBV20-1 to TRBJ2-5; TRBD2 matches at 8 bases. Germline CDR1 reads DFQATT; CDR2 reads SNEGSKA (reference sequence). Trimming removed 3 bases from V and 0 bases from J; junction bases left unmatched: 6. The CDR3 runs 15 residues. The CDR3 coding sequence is TGCAGTGCTAGCGGGGGGGCGTGGTACCAAGAGACCCAGTACTTC. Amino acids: CSASGGAWYQETQYF.

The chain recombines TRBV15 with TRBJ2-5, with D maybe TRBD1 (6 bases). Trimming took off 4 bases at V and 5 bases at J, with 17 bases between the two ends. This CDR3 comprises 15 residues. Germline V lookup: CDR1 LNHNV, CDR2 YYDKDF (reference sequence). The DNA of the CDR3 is TGTGCCACCAGCATGGAACCGGGGCAGGGGGAGACCCAGTACTTC. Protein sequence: CATSMEPGQGETQYF.

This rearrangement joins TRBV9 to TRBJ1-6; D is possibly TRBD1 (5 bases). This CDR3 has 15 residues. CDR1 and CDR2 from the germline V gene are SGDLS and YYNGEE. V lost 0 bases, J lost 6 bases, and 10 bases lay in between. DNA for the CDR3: TGTGCCAGCAGCGTAGCCAGGGACCCTAATTCACCCCTCCACTTT. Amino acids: CASSVARDPNSPLHF.

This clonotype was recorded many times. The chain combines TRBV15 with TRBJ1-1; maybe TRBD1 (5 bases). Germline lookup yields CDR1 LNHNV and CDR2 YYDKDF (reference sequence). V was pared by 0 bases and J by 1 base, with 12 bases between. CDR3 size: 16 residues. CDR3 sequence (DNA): TGTGCCACCAGCAGAGACTACGGGACGGCGAACACTGAAGCTTTCTTT. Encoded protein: CATSRDYGTANTEAFF.

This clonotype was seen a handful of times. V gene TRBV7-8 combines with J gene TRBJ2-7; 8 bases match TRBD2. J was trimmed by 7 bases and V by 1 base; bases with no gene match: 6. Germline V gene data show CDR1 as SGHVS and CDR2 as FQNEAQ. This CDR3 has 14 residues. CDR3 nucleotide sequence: TGTGCCAGCAGCTTAGGGAAACTAGCGGCTGAGCAGTACTTC. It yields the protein CASSLGKLAAEQYF.

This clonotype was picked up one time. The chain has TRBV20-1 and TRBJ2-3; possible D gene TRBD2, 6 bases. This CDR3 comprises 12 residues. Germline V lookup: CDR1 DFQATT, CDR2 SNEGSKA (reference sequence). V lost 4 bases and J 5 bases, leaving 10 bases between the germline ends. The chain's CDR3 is CSATTRLDTQYF. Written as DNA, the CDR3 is TGCAGTGCTACGACTAGACTAGATACGCAGTATTTT.

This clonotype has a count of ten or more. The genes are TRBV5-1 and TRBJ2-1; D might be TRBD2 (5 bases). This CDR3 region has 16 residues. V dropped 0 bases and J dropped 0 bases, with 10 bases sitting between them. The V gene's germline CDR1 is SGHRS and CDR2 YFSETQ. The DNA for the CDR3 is TGCGCCAGCAGCTTGGACCCGGGGAGCTCCTACAATGAGCAGTTCTTC. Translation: CASSLDPGSSYNEQFF. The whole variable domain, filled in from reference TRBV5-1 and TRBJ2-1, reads KAGVTQTPRYLIKTRGQQVTLSCSPISGHRSVSWYQQTPGQGLQFLFEYFSETQRNKGNFPGRFSGRQFSNSRSEMNVSTLELGDSALYLCASSLDPGSSYNEQFFGPGTRLTVL.

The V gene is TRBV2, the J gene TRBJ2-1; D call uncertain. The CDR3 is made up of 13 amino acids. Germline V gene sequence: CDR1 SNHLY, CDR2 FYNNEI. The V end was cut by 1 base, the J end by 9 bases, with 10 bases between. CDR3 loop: CASSEEGSGEQFF. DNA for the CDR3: TGTGCCAGCAGTGAAGAAGGAAGTGGTGAGCAGTTCTTC.

CDR3 amino acids: CSARGAWTSGGTQETQYF. CDR3 bases: TGCAGTGCTAGGGGGGCGTGGACTAGCGGGGGGACGCAAGAGACCCAGTACTTC. The rearrangement links TRBV20-1 to TRBJ2-5; 14 positions agree with TRBD2. J gave up 2 bases and V 3 bases, and 11 bases lay outside the gene matches. The CDR3 has 18 amino acids. From germline, CDR1 is DFQATT and CDR2 SNEGSKA (reference sequence).